The 5 T cell receptor beta chains below all came from one sample that was sequenced in a study of T-cell reconstitution after alpha-beta-depleted transplantation in children. Library preparation (for TCRbeta) was performed with unique molecular identifiers. MiXCR, run by TCRdb on the PCR reads, gives a single entry per CDR3 protein. The sample comprises about 250,000 distinct CDR3 sequences, 20% to 30% of which are singletons, and under 5.5% rests with the top ten. The specimen comprised PBMCs, mostly from graft donor cells, sampled 360 days after TCRalphabeta/CD19-depleted stem cell transplant. These receptors were obtained from a female patient aged 2-10 years who had a stem cell transplant for congenital amegakaryocytic thrombocytopenia, so the T cells may come from the graft donor.

In this sample, this clonotype turned up a few times. The chain combines TRBV7-2 with TRBJ1-2, with a possible D match to TRBD1 (5 bases). Trimming left V 5 bases short and J 0 bases short, with 10 bases between. Germline V lookup: CDR1 SGHTA, CDR2 FQGNSA. The CDR3 is 14 amino acids. In DNA, the CDR3 is TGTGCCAGCAGCGTGACAGTATCTAACTATGGCTACACCTTC. Amino acids: CASSVTVSNYGYTF.

The chain is built from TRBV5-4 and TRBJ2-3; TRBD2 might be the D (6 bases). V lost 3 bases and J 8 bases, leaving 10 bases between the germline ends. This CDR3 spans 12 amino acids. Per germline, CDR1 SGHNT and CDR2 YYREEE (reference sequence). CDR3 DNA: TGTGCCAGCAGCTGGGGGGATTCTACGCAGTATTTT. Amino acids: CASSWGDSTQYF.

This clonotype came up many times. The rearrangement uses TRBV15 and TRBJ2-5; D is uncertain. The germline CDR1 and CDR2 sequences are LNHNV and YYDKDF (reference sequence). V was shortened by 0 bases and J by 5 bases, with 1 base between the two germline ends. The CDR3 runs 11 residues. CDR3 loop: CATSREETQYF. DNA of the CDR3: TGTGCCACCAGCAGAGAGGAGACCCAGTACTTC.

This clonotype showed up many times. This chain links TRBV7-8 with TRBJ2-7; D may be TRBD1 (5 bases). Trimming took 2 bases from V and 2 from J, leaving 10 bases between them. The CDR3 covers 14 residues. Germline loops: CDR1 SGHVS, CDR2 FQNEAQ. CDR3 nucleotide sequence: TGTGCCAGCAGCTTATACGCAGGGCCCTACGAGCAGTACTTC. It codes for CASSLYAGPYEQYF.

For this clonotype: It is likely a read error, because the conserved phenylalanine at the end of the CDR3 is missing. The V gene is TRBV5-1, the J gene TRBJ1-1, with D unresolved. Deletions cut 4 bases from V and 7 bases from J, with 11 bases between. Germline-derived CDR1 and CDR2 are SGHRS and YFSETQ. This CDR3 is built from 12 residues. The CDR3 spells CASSPEGSEAFS. CDR3 DNA: TGCGCCAGCAGCCCGGAGGGTAGTGAAGCTTTCTCT.